This T cell receptor (beta chain) derives from a study of cytomegalovirus exposure and HLA in healthy donors (dated by TCRdb to about 2017). About the study as a whole: An earlier analysis of fewer than 750 of the donors reported approximately 280 Gb of sequence data and around 110 million unique TCR beta sequences obtained from approximately 180 million T cells. An early release that covered several hundred HLA-typed donors contained approximately 300 gigabases of sequencing data and about 84 million unique TCR sequences. The genetic ancestry cluster associated with self-reported Caucasian donors included 81% of the roughly 360 genotyped donors. The study aimed to test whether cataloging public T cell receptors could reveal signatures of past pathogen exposure. The T cell repertoires of some 700 subjects were profiled by immunosequencing and related to cytomegalovirus serostatus. Along with the roughly 610-subject first cohort, a separate validation cohort of over a hundred different subjects was used. The study combined high-throughput TCR immunosequencing, statistical association of individual TCRs with disease status, and machine learning to predict cytomegalovirus infection status. In a later analysis, previously published TCR beta repertoires from more than 500 donors were re-analyzed and high-resolution HLA genotyping was added so that TCR occurrence patterns could be studied. Rather than drawing on any new phenotypic data, the later analysis identified candidate immune exposures from TCR beta sequences and the way those sequences occurred across donors. To decide whether each TCR beta V gene segment behaved as functional or pseudogenic, an earlier analysis of some 540 of the donors relied on high-throughput TCR beta sequencing. Alongside the repertoire data, information on donor age, sex, ethnicity and CMV serostatus was compiled. A later genetic analysis used genome-wide SNP genotypes for 398 of the 666 donors, treating that subset as a discovery cohort. All discovery cohort repertoires had been generated using a single sequencing platform. Class I and class II HLA loci were covered by the typing at four-digit resolution. The number of typed donors differed by locus: about 620-640 for A, B, C, DRB1 and DQB1; 500 to 550 for DQA1; some 610 for DPA1; and some 450 for DPB1. Roughly five DR-DQ haplotypes were handled as single units for association and clustering because linkage in the cohort was strong. On average, roughly 250,000 unique TCR beta nucleotide sequences were sequenced per donor among a few hundred genotyped donors of the cohort, with 15% to 20% of those sequences being non-productive. General conclusions and limits of the study: In a later analysis, most CMV-associated TCR beta chains were found to appear HLA-restricted, with HLA associations seemingly driven largely by CMV exposure. Cytomegalovirus status was reported to be diagnosed by the classifier with high specificity and sensitivity in both the original and validation cohorts. A later analysis found that TCR association rates varied across HLA loci, with DRB1 alleles showing the most associated TCRs and HLA-C alleles the fewest. In vitro tests confirmed that a few of the cytomegalovirus-associated TCR beta chains recognize cytomegalovirus antigens. A further reported finding was that TCR beta sequences accurately predicted the HLA-A and HLA-B alleles for most subjects in the first cohort. The earlier analysis of approximately 540 of the donors excluded roughly 17 rarely observed V segments, including chromosome 9 orphons, because counts were too low. The 87-base-pair reads could not distinguish some IMGT-functional V segments, including TRBV6-2 and TRBV6-3, so those segments were excluded. The sequencing pipeline was judged likely to have produced a cluster of highly shared sequence variants as a technical artifact. In an earlier analysis of about 540 of the donors, most TCR beta V segments were observed in productive rearrangements about 90% or about 30% of the time, broadly matching IMGT annotations. In a later analysis, HLA-associated TCR beta chains showed more clonal expansion and lower generation probabilities than non-associated chains that were equally common. At a false discovery rate of 0.05, a later analysis linked about 16,000 TCR beta sequences to specific HLA alleles. The presence/absence analyses assumed that sequencing depth was roughly uniform across donors, and that assumption may not be true. In the study, about 150 TCR beta chains were listed as associated with cytomegalovirus. The authors suggested that the approach could potentially be extended to other disease states and immunological phenotypes. While some public TCRs were present in many individuals, most TCR sequences turned up only very rarely across donors. Linkage disequilibrium might explain the correlated functional status among segregating V segments, but an unknown experimental factor could not be ruled out. The cohort was sequenced for TCR beta chains only, and without alpha or paired-chain data the features that could be detected were limited. When HLA alleles, especially DR and DQ, strongly co-occurred, attributing TCR associations to individual alleles was difficult. In a later genetic analysis, fewer N-insertions in productive TCRs were reported among donors in an Asian-associated ancestry cluster than the approximately 710-donor mean. An association between a missense DCLRE1C variant and V-gene and J-gene trimming of TCR beta chains was found in a later genetic analysis and replicated in an independent cohort. Because HLA typing was unavailable for some donors at each locus, only the typed subset was used in association tests. Several of the top co-occurrence clusters appeared to be linked to parvovirus B19, influenza, CMV and Epstein-Barr virus, according to a later analysis. The only immune exposure information available for the cohort was CMV serostatus.

The cohort was made up of hundreds of healthy bone marrow donors. At the time of sampling, every cohort member was nominally healthy, though immune exposures that went unrecorded were likely present. The donor tested CMV seronegative and was one of the 352 seronegative cohort members. Every donor gave a peripheral blood sample, and the peripheral blood mononuclear cells from that sample were used for TCR beta sequencing. Genomic DNA extraction from the blood cell samples was performed with the Qiagen DNeasy Blood Extraction Kit. CDR1 and CDR2 are read off the germline V gene as MNHEY and SVGAGI. The CDR3 runs 14 amino acids, cysteine and phenylalanine included. The DNA shown is the 42-base CDR3, in frame from base 1. A distance of 16 bases separates the germline ends of V and J, which lose 4 bases and 6 bases respectively. For this clone: There is no known antigen for this receptor. Per-base qualities were not stored, and no clone one base away is much larger.

Libraries were built with the immunoSEQ multiplex PCR assay. For the multiplex PCR, a mixture combining 60 forward primers for TCR Vbeta segments and 13 reverse primers for TCR Jbeta segments was used. A multiplex PCR assay on genomic DNA amplified the CDR3 region of rearranged TCR beta genes. Amplified TCR beta libraries were sequenced as 87-base-pair reads on the Illumina HiSeq System. As for the original processing: In a later analysis, tens of millions of unique TCR beta chains were counted across the 650 to 700 repertoires, and around 10 million of these chains were shared by at least two donors. To remove PCR and sequencing errors, raw reads were error-corrected and collapsed into unique sequences using a nearest-neighbor algorithm that merged closely related sequences. V, D and J gene segments were assigned by aligning CDR3 sequences to IMGT reference sequences. For a sequence to be retained, a match of at least six nucleotides to both a V gene segment and a J gene segment was required. Rearrangements were called productive when the CDR3 lacked stop codons and stayed in frame with V and J; all others were non-productive. Following IMGT convention, CDR3 was defined as the stretch from the second conserved V-encoded cysteine to the conserved J-encoded phenylalanine. The earlier analysis of 587 of the donors excluded sequences that lacked an unambiguous match to a single V gene segment. An earlier analysis of a few hundred of the donors classified V segments as functional when productive rearrangements were above 56.7% and as segregating when the standard deviation between donors was above 5%. To diagnose cytomegalovirus status from the catalog of TCR beta chain sequences, a statistical classification framework was built. In a later analysis, TCR nucleotide sequences were compared against IMGT/GENE-DB human TR gene sequences so that V and J genes could be assigned. The TCRdist pipeline was used in a later analysis to assign CDR3 sequences and most-parsimonious VDJ recombination scenarios. In a later analysis, each TCR beta chain was defined by its CDR3 amino acid sequence together with its V-gene family, and reads without a unique V-gene family were excluded. As a way to deal with suspected cross-contamination and a sequencing artifact, a later analysis dropped 640 or so nucleotide sequences that were highly shared and had low generation probability. For each public chain, a later analysis derived a clonal expansion index from normalized ranks of inferred template counts within each repertoire. Generation probabilities in a later analysis came from a VDJ recombination model fitted to out-of-frame rearrangements, and those results were checked against IGoR. A later analysis scored TCR-TCR, TCR-HLA and TCR-CMV co-occurrence with hypergeometric tests, applying a repertoire-size bias correction to TCR pairs. False discovery rates were estimated in a later analysis by permuting HLA or CMV assignments 20 times. A later analysis grouped co-occurring TCRs with DBSCAN, adding TCRdist sequence similarity when clustering within HLA-allele-positive subsets. For co-occurrence clustering, repertoires with fewer than 30,000 or more than 120,000 public chains were excluded, along with roughly 5 repertoires with anomalous nucleotide sharing. This immuneACCESS table, as held by TCRdb, lists in-frame sequences with V and J called but not all clones. Of the missing ones, under half trace to an unresolved V gene in checked studies; the others have no known cause. That table supplies the V and J calls and clone size; D and trimming were determined from the DNA. The sample table contains about 160,000 clones; only one count was recorded for around 80% of them. The top ten clones comprise under 2% of the sample.

The sequenced material came from PBMCs. The sequence was collected from a young woman in good health and CMV-seronegative. The chain is made from TRBV6-5 and TRBJ2-7; the D segment could be TRBD1, given 6 matching bases. The DNA sequence is TGTGCCAGCAGTTTTAACCCCGGGACAAGCGAGCAGTACTTC. This is translated as CASSFNPGTSEQYF.